The 15 T cell receptor beta chains given below trace back to one sample, sequenced in a study of T-cell memory formation after mild COVID-19. TCRdb passed the 5' RACE reads through MiXCR, listing each CDR3 protein once. The sample lists about 560,000 distinct CDR3 sequences, about 20% seen once, with approximately 8.4% in the top ten. The sample consisted of PBMCs or a T cell subset sorted from them (not recorded which). The receptors originated from an adult woman who had mild COVID-19 (a few samples of this study predate the infection). Cell type and time point are not known.

This clonotype came up a few times. This sequence joins TRBV9 and TRBJ1-2; no reliable D call. Germline V lookup: CDR1 SGDLS, CDR2 YYNGEE. Trimming removed 0 bases at V and 5 bases at J, with 11 bases between. This CDR3 is built from 14 residues. The CDR3 loop is CASSVEGRSYGYTF. The CDR3 region has the DNA TGTGCCAGCAGCGTAGAGGGCAGAAGTTATGGCTACACCTTC.

The chain uses TRBV20-1 and TRBJ1-2; D might be TRBD1 (6 bases). This CDR3 comprises 13 residues. V was clipped by 0 bases and J by 6 bases, with 11 bases between them. Germline V gives CDR1 DFQATT, CDR2 SNEGSKA (reference sequence). Written as DNA, the CDR3 is TGCAGTGCTAGAGATTCCGGGGGCCATGGCTACACCTTC. As protein: CSARDSGGHGYTF.

This sequence joins TRBV4-2 and TRBJ2-3; TRBD2 matches at 12 bases. CDR3 length: 15 amino acids. The germline V gene encodes CDR1 LGHNA and CDR2 YNFKEQ. Losses at the gene ends were 4 bases for V and 4 bases for J; bases not matched to a gene: 3. CDR3 nucleotides: TGTGCCAGCAGCCCTAGCGGGAGGGCCGCAGATACGCAGTATTTT. Protein product: CASSPSGRAADTQYF.

The chain has TRBV5-1 and TRBJ2-1, with D perhaps given as TRBD1 or TRBD2 (7 bases each). There are 16 residues in the CDR3. Germline CDR1 SGHRS, CDR2 YFSETQ. The germline V and J ends were trimmed by 4 bases and 8 bases, with 22 bases remaining between them. CDR3 protein: CASSLSGTPGGDEQFF. CDR3 coding DNA: TGCGCCAGCAGCCTGTCCGGGACTCCAGGGGGGGATGAGCAGTTCTTC.

This clonotype appeared many times. The chain carries TRBV3-1 and TRBJ1-2; perhaps TRBD1 as D (5 bases). This CDR3 has 17 residues. The germline V and J ends were trimmed by 0 bases and 0 bases, with 14 bases remaining between them. Germline CDR1 LGHDT, CDR2 YNNKEL (reference sequence). CDR3 sequence reads: CASSQDAGMDSNYGYTF. The CDR3 DNA reads TGTGCCAGCAGCCAAGATGCAGGGATGGATTCTAACTATGGCTACACCTTC.

The chain couples TRBV3-1 to TRBJ1-1; TRBD1 aligns across 7 bases. V shed 5 bases and J 4 bases; nucleotides not matched to a gene: 13. Germline lookup yields CDR1 LGHDT and CDR2 YNNKEL (reference sequence). The CDR3 runs 16 residues. The CDR3 reads CASSYRQGGAFTEAFF. For the CDR3, the DNA is TGTGCCAGCAGCTACAGACAGGGAGGGGCGTTCACTGAAGCTTTCTTT.

In its sample, this clonotype was seen many times. The chain combines TRBV7-8 with TRBJ2-1; D is tentatively TRBD1 or TRBD2 (5 bases each). This CDR3 has 15 amino acids. Trimming pared 5 bases from V and 6 bases from J, leaving 17 bases between. Germline V gene data show CDR1 as SGHVS and CDR2 as FQNEAQ. In nucleotides, the CDR3 is TGTGCCAGCAGCCCCCGGGGCCGGGGAACCAATGAGCAGTTCTTC. It specifies CASSPRGRGTNEQFF.

This clonotype was counted between two and nine times. The gene calls are TRBV4-2 and TRBJ2-7, with 8 bases that match TRBD1. The CDR3 contains 14 residues. V lost 1 base and J lost 3; bases outside the gene matches: 2. From germline, CDR1 is LGHNA and CDR2 YNFKEQ. CDR3 in DNA: TGTGCCAGCAGCCAAGCCGGGACAGGCTACGAGCAGTACTTC. Protein product: CASSQAGTGYEQYF.

This clonotype has only a few counts. This chain links TRBV5-1 with TRBJ2-2; the D is unclear. The V gene lost 0 bases and the J gene lost 1 base, with 7 bases spanning the gap. The germline gives CDR1 SGHRS, CDR2 YFSETQ. The CDR3 runs 15 residues. The CDR3 DNA follows: TGCGCCAGCAGCTTGGTTCAGATGAACACCGGGGAGCTGTTTTTT. Its translation is CASSLVQMNTGELFF.

This clonotype was detected only a few times. The CDR3 reads CSARGPSEHTDTQYF. CDR3 in DNA: TGCAGTGCTAGAGGGCCTAGCGAACACACAGATACGCAGTATTTT. The rearrangement joins TRBV20-1 to TRBJ2-3; D perhaps matches TRBD2 (6 bases). Germline-derived CDR1 and CDR2 are DFQATT and SNEGSKA (reference sequence). V lost 1 base to trimming and J lost 2 bases, with 13 bases between them. The CDR3 is 15 residues long.

This sequence joins TRBV20-1 and TRBJ1-4, with 8 bases identical to TRBD1. The CDR3 has 15 residues. V was pared by 0 bases and J by 8 bases, with 8 bases of the junction left unmatched. Germline-derived CDR1 and CDR2 are DFQATT and SNEGSKA (reference sequence). The CDR3 loop reads CSARELQGAGEKLFF. The CDR3 DNA sequence: TGCAGTGCTAGAGAACTCCAGGGGGCCGGAGAAAAACTGTTTTTT.

The table lists this clonotype with a few counts. The chain joins TRBV19 to TRBJ2-7; 10 bases align to TRBD2. Germline assignment: CDR1 LNHDA and CDR2 SQIVND (reference sequence). V lost 6 bases and J lost 12; bases outside the gene matches: 11. This CDR3 is 13 amino acids long. Here the CDR3 DNA reads TGTGCCAGTAGAAGAGCGGGGGGGCTTACGACGTACTTC. Protein sequence: CASRRAGGLTTYF.

This clonotype appeared a few times. The gene calls are TRBV6-2 or TRBV6-3 and TRBJ2-4, with TRBD2 identical over 7 bases. After removal of 4 bases from V and 8 bases from J, the junction contained 14 bases not matched to a gene. Germline CDR1 reads MNHEY; CDR2 reads SVGEGT. The CDR3 spans 16 residues. The CDR3 sequence is CASSSTGGGDVYIQYF. CDR3 bases: TGTGCCAGCAGTTCCACGGGGGGAGGGGATGTGTACATTCAGTACTTC.

The chain carries TRBV7-8 and TRBJ1-6; D gene ambiguous. CDR3 length: 17 amino acids. V was shortened by 2 bases and J by 0 bases, with 11 bases between the two germline ends. The germline V gene encodes CDR1 SGHVS and CDR2 FQNEAQ. For the CDR3, the DNA is TGTGCCAGCAGCTTACGTCAGTCGAGCTCCTATAATTCACCCCTCCACTTT. The encoded protein is CASSLRQSSSYNSPLHF.

This clonotype showed up just a few times. V gene TRBV20-1 combines with J gene TRBJ2-7, with a possible D match to TRBD1 (5 bases). From germline, CDR1 is DFQATT and CDR2 SNEGSKA (reference sequence). V shed 1 base and J shed 0 bases, with 7 bases lying between them. The CDR3 has 13 residues. The CDR3 loop reads CSARVRASYEQYF. The CDR3 DNA reads TGCAGTGCTAGAGTCAGGGCCTCCTACGAGCAGTACTTC.